This passage covers 19 T cell receptor beta chains from one sample sequenced in a study of blood T cell repertoires in COVID-19. Profiling relied on immunoSEQ multiplex PCR, and the TCRdb table lists in-frame clones only, not all of them. The table lists around 300,000 clones, approximately 90% of them singletons. Sequencing input: peripheral blood. The receptors originated from a woman aged 40-49 years with acute or convalescent COVID-19.

V gene TRBV27 combines with J gene TRBJ1-5; D gene uncertain. Trimming stripped 0 bases from V and 2 bases from J, with 11 bases between. Germline CDR1 reads MNHEY; CDR2 reads SMNVEV (reference sequence). This CDR3 spans 16 amino acids. CDR3 in amino acids: CASSLSGRWGNQPQHF. In DNA form, the CDR3 reads TGTGCCAGCAGTTTATCGGGCAGATGGGGCAATCAGCCCCAGCATTTT.

This clone has just a few counts. V gene TRBV15 combines with J gene TRBJ1-1; D is unresolved. V lost 5 bases and J lost 4, with 20 bases in between. The germline CDR1 and CDR2 sequences are LNHNV and YYDKDF (reference sequence). The CDR3 sequence is 16 residues long. This CDR3 is CATSPLAGSPATEAFF. CDR3 DNA sequence: TGTGCCACCAGCCCCCTGGCCGGGAGCCCAGCCACTGAAGCTTTCTTT. The entire variable domain, with the rest obtained from reference TRBV15 and TRBJ1-1, is as follows: DAMVIQNPRYQVTQFGKPVTLSCSQTLNHNVMYWYQQKSSQAPKLLFHYYDKDFNNEADTPDNFQSRRPNTSFCFLDIRSPGLGDTAMYLCATSPLAGSPATEAFFGQGTRLTVV.

CDR3 DNA sequence: TGTGCCAGCAAAGCCCTTAGCGGGGGGTACTACAATGAGCAGTTCTTC. Translating it yields CASKALSGGYYNEQFF. The rearrangement links TRBV2 to TRBJ2-1; 10 nucleotides agree with TRBD2. V lost 7 bases and J lost 3; bases outside the gene matches: 9. Germline V gene sequence: CDR1 SNHLY, CDR2 FYNNEI. This CDR3 spans 16 amino acids.

The V and J genes are TRBV10-3 and TRBJ1-6; no clear D gene. V was trimmed by 11 bases and J by 10 bases, leaving 21 bases between them. CDR1 and CDR2 from the germline V gene are ENHRY and SYGVKD. The CDR3 contains 14 residues. DNA for the CDR3: TGTGCCGCACAGAACGAGGCCCGAGGGTCACCCCTCCACTTT. Its protein is CAAQNEARGSPLHF.

The CDR3 reads CASIERTGGFSNEKLFF. CDR3 coding DNA: TGTGCCAGCATCGAACGGACAGGGGGCTTTAGTAATGAAAAACTGTTTTTT. This chain connects TRBV27 to TRBJ1-4; TRBD1 matches 11 bases. V shed 7 bases and J 4 bases; nucleotides not matched to a gene: 11. From germline, CDR1 is MNHEY and CDR2 SMNVEV (reference sequence). CDR3 size: 17 residues.

This clone showed up just once. The chain combines TRBV27 with TRBJ1-6; TRBD1 matches at 8 bases. Germline CDR1 and CDR2: MNHEY and SMNVEV (reference sequence). CDR3 length: 16 residues. With V trimmed by 0 bases and J by 8 bases, 6 bases remained unmatched. In DNA form, the CDR3 reads TGTGCCAGCAGTTTATCCCAGGGGGCGCAGGATTCACCCCTCCACTTT. Its translation is CASSLSQGAQDSPLHF.

The chain couples TRBV7-8 to TRBJ1-2; D is perhaps TRBD1 (6 bases). The CDR3 consists of 13 residues. The germline CDR1 and CDR2 sequences are SGHVS and FQNEAQ. V was trimmed by 5 bases and J by 3 bases, leaving 10 bases between them. The CDR3 region has the DNA TGTGCCAGCAGCCCTCGGACAGACTATGGCTACACCTTC. It yields the protein CASSPRTDYGYTF.

The rearrangement uses TRBV7-2 and TRBJ1-2, with D perhaps matching TRBD1 (5 bases). The CDR3 extends over 15 amino acids. With 4 bases removed from V and 8 bases from J, the gap between germline ends came to 20 bases. Germline-derived CDR1 and CDR2 are SGHTA and FQGNSA. CDR3 sequence (DNA): TGTGCCAGCAGCTGGTACCAGGGTACGGGAGAGGGCTACACCTTC. Translated: CASSWYQGTGEGYTF.

The chain carries TRBV6-6 and TRBJ1-4; D is possibly TRBD1 (5 bases). The germline gives CDR1 MNHNY, CDR2 SVGAGI (reference sequence). The germline V and J ends were trimmed by 7 bases and 8 bases, with 14 bases remaining between them. This CDR3 contains 13 residues. CDR3 bases: TGTGCCAGCACCGGCAGGGATGGCGAAAAACTGTTTTTT. Translating it yields CASTGRDGEKLFF.

The chain employs TRBV5-1 and TRBJ1-6; D uncertain. CDR3 length: 16 amino acids. The V end lost 4 bases, the J end lost 3 bases, and 14 bases lay between the germline ends. Looked up from germline, CDR1 is SGHRS and CDR2 is YFSETQ. DNA of the CDR3: TGCGCCAGCAGCCTTGGAGAGGGAGTCTATAATTCACCCCTCCACTTT. Translating it yields CASSLGEGVYNSPLHF.

This chain uses TRBV9 with TRBJ2-7; 10 bases agree with TRBD1. The CDR3 totals 22 residues. From germline, CDR1 is SGDLS and CDR2 YYNGEE. Trimming at V came to 0 bases and at J to 6 bases, leaving 27 bases not matched to a gene. Here the CDR3 reads CASSVGAAPGTGVSARRGEQYV. Here the CDR3 DNA reads TGTGCCAGCAGCGTAGGTGCCGCGCCGGGGACAGGGGTATCTGCGAGGCGAGGCGAGCAGTACGTC.

The chain couples TRBV6-1 to TRBJ1-1; the match to TRBD1 covers 10 bases. The CDR3 is 17 amino acids. Looked up from germline, CDR1 is MNHNS and CDR2 is SASEGT. Unmatched junction bases numbered 8, after V lost 4 bases and J lost 0 bases. The CDR3 spells CASSVSRDRGLNTEAFF. For the CDR3, the DNA is TGTGCCAGCAGTGTTAGTCGGGACAGGGGACTGAACACTGAAGCTTTCTTT.

The V and J genes are TRBV6-5 and TRBJ1-1, with D perhaps TRBD1 (6 bases). CDR3 length: 12 amino acids. Germline V gene sequence: CDR1 MNHEY, CDR2 SVGAGI. The germline V and J ends were trimmed by 2 bases and 7 bases, with 8 bases remaining between them. The CDR3 region has the DNA TGTGCCAGCAGTTACCTGACAGGTGAAGCTTTCTTT. It is translated as CASSYLTGEAFF.

This clone occurred a few times. The chain uses TRBV14 and TRBJ1-1; a possible D gene is TRBD1 (6 bases). V shed 1 base and J shed 3 bases, with 15 bases lying between them. The CDR3 is 16 residues long. In germline, CDR1 is SGHDN, CDR2 FVKESK. The CDR3 nucleotides read TGTGCCAGCAGCCAAGGGGGCCACCACAGGGACACTGAAGCTTTCTTT. Its translation: CASSQGGHHRDTEAFF.

The chain couples TRBV30 to TRBJ1-2; 7 nucleotides align to TRBD1. V lost 2 bases, J lost 2 bases, and 5 bases stayed unmatched. This CDR3 has 14 amino acids. Germline values: CDR1 GTSNPN, CDR2 SVGIG (reference sequence). The CDR3 region has the DNA TGTGCCTGGAGTCGGGACAGCAACAACTATGGCTACACCTTC. Protein product: CAWSRDSNNYGYTF.

In its sample, this clone was seen once. The chain combines TRBV5-1 with TRBJ2-2; D ambiguous. The CDR3 has 15 residues. Trimming removed 0 bases at V and 1 base at J, with 7 bases between. CDR1 is SGHRS, CDR2 YFSETQ, per germline. DNA of the CDR3: TGCGCCAGCAGCTTGGCCTACGGGAACACCGGGGAGCTGTTTTTT. Its protein product is CASSLAYGNTGELFF.

J is TRBJ1-3 and V is TRBV7-9; D ambiguous. The CDR3 runs 15 residues. Germline CDR1 is SEHNR and CDR2 is FQNEAQ (reference sequence). V lost 5 bases, J lost 0 bases, and 11 bases lay in between. Written as DNA, the CDR3 is TGTGCCAGCAGCCCGCCACGAGTCTCTGGAAACACCATATATTTT. This codes for CASSPPRVSGNTIYF.

This clone was counted at least ten times. This chain connects TRBV5-1 to TRBJ1-2; TRBD1 might be the D (5 bases). Germline CDR1 and CDR2: SGHRS and YFSETQ. The CDR3 contains 16 residues. The V and J ends lost 3 bases and 4 bases respectively, with 19 bases between them. The CDR3, as DNA: TGCGCCAGCAGCTCAGATGGACCGGGGGTCATCTATGGCTACACCTTC. It specifies CASSSDGPGVIYGYTF.

This chain links TRBV2 with TRBJ1-2, with 11 bases fitting TRBD1. Germline CDR1 is SNHLY and CDR2 is FYNNEI. V gave up 6 bases and J gave up 7 bases; unmatched junction bases: 7. The CDR3 spans 14 residues. CDR3 in DNA: TGTGCCAGCAGGTACCGGACAGGGGGCTCTGGCTACACCTTC. As protein: CASRYRTGGSGYTF.